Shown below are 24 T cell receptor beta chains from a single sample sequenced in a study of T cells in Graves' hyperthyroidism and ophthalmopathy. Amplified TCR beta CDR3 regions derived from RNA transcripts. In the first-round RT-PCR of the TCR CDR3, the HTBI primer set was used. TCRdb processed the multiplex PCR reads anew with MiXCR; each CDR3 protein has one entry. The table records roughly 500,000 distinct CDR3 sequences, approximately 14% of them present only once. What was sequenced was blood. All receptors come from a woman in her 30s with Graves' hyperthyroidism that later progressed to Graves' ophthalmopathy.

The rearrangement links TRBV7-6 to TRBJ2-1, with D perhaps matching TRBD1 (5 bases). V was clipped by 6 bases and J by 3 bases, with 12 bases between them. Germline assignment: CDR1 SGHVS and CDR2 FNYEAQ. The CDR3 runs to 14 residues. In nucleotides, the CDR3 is TGTGCCAGCAGTACTACACAGGTCTACAATGAGCAGTTCTTC. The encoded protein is CASSTTQVYNEQFF.

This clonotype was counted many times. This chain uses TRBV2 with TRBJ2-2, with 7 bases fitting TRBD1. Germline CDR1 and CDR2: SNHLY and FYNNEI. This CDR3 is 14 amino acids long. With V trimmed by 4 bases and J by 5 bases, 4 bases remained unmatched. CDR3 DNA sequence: TGTGCCAGCAGTGGGGACAGCTTGACCGGGGAGCTGTTTTTT. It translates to CASSGDSLTGELFF.

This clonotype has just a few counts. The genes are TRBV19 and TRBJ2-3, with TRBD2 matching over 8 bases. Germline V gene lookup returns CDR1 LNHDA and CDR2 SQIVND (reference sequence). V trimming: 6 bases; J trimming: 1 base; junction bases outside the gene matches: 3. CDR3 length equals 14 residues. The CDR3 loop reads CASRTAGGTDTQYF. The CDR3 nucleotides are TGTGCCAGTAGAACAGCGGGAGGCACAGATACGCAGTATTTT.

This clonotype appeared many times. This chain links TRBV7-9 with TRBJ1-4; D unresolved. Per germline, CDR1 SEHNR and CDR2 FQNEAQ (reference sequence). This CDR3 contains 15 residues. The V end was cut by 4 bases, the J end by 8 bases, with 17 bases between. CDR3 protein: CASSSVQLVNEKLFF. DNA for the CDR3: TGTGCCAGCAGCTCCGTACAGCTCGTTAACGAAAAACTGTTTTTT.

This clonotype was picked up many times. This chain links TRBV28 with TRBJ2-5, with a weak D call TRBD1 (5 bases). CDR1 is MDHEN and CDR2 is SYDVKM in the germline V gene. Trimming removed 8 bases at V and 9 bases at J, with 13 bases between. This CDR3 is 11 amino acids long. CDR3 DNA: TGTGCCAGCCAGGACAAGTGGCCCCAGTACTTC. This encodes CASQDKWPQYF. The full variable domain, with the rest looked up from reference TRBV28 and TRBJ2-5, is DVKVTQSSRYLVKRTGEKVFLECVQDMDHENMFWYRQDPGLGLRLIYFSYDVKMKEKGDIPEGYSVSREKKERFSLILESASTNQTSMYLCASQDKWPQYFGPGTRLLVL.

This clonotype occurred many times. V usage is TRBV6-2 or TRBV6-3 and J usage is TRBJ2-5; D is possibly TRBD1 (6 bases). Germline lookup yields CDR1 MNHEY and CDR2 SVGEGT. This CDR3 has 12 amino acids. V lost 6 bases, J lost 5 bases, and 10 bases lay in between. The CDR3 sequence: CASSNREETQYF. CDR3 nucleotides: TGTGCCAGCAGCAACAGGGAGGAGACCCAGTACTTC.

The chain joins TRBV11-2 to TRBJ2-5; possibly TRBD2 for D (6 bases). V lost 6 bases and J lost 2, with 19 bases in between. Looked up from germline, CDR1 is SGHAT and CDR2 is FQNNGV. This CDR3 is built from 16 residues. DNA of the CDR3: TGTGCCAGCAGACCCGAGGCCCGACTAGTACAAGAGACCCAGTACTTC. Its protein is CASRPEARLVQETQYF.

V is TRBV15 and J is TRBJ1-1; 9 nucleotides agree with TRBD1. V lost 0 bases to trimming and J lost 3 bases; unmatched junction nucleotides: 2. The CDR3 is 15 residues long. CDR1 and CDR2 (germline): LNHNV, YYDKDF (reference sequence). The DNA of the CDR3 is TGTGCCACCAGCAGAGATTGGGACAGGGACACTGAAGCTTTCTTT. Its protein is CATSRDWDRDTEAFF.

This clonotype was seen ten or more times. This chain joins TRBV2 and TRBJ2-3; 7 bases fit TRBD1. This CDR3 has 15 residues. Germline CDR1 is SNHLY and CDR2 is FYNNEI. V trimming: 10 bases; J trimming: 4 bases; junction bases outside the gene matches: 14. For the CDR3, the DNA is TGTGCCAATAAGTACACGGTAGGGGGCGCAGATACGCAGTATTTT. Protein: CANKYTVGGADTQYF.

The CDR3 spells CASSTGTLGYGYTF. For the CDR3, the DNA is TGTGCCAGCAGCACCGGGACTCTCGGCTATGGCTACACCTTC. The chain employs TRBV9 and TRBJ1-2; the D gene is possibly TRBD1 (5 bases). V shed 4 bases and J shed 4 bases, with 14 bases lying between them. This CDR3 has 14 residues. Germline loops: CDR1 SGDLS, CDR2 YYNGEE. Combining the CDR3 with reference TRBV9 and TRBJ1-2 gives the whole variable domain DSGVTQTPKHLITATGQRVTLRCSPRSGDLSVYWYQQSLDQGLQFLIQYYNGEERAKGNILERFSAQQFPDLHSELNLSSLELGDSALYFCASSTGTLGYGYTFGSGTRLTVV.

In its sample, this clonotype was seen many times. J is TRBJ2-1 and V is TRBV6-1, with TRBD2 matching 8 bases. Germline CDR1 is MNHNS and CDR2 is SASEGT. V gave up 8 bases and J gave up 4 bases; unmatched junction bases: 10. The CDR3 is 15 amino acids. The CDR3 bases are TGTGCCAGCGGGGCCCAGCGGGAGTATTACAATGAGCAGTTCTTC. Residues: CASGAQREYYNEQFF.

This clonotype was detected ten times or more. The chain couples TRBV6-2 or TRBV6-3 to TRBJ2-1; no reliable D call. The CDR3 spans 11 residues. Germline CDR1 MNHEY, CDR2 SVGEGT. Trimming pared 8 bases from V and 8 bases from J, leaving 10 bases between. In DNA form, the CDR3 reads TGTGCCAGCGGATACATCCATGAGCAGTTCTTC. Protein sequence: CASGYIHEQFF.

The CDR3 spells CASSERDTKSPFF. The DNA for the CDR3 is TGCGCCAGCAGTGAAAGGGACACCAAAAGCCCGTTCTTC. The chain recombines TRBV10-1 with TRBJ2-1, with TRBD1 as a possible D gene (6 bases). Trimming removed 3 bases from V and 15 bases from J, with 18 bases in between. The CDR3 has 13 residues. Germline V gives CDR1 WNHNN, CDR2 SYGVQD (reference sequence).

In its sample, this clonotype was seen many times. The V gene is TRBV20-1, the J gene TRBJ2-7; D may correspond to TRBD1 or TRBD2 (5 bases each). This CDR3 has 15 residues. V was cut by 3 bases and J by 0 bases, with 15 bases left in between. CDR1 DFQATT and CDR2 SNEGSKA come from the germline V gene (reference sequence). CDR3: CSASAGTPSSYEQYF. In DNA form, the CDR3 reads TGCAGTGCTAGCGCCGGGACCCCGAGCTCCTACGAGCAGTACTTC.

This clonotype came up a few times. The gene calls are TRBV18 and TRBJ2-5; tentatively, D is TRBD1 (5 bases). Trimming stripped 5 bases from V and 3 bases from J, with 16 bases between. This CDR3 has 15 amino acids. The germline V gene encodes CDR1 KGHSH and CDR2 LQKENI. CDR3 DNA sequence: TGTGCCAGCTCATCTCAGCAGGGTTCGGAAGAGACCCAGTACTTC. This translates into CASSSQQGSEETQYF.

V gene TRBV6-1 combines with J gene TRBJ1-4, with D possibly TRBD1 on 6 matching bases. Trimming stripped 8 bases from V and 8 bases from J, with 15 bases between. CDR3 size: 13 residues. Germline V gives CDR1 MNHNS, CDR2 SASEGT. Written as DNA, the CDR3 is TGTGCCAGCGGATTCAGGGGAGAGGAAAAACTGTTTTTT. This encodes CASGFRGEEKLFF.

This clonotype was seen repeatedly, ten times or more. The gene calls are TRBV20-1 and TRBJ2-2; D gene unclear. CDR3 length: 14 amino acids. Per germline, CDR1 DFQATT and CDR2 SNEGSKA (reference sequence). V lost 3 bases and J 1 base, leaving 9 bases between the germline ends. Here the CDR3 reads CSASLNENTGELFF. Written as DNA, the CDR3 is TGCAGTGCTAGTCTAAACGAGAACACCGGGGAGCTGTTTTTT.

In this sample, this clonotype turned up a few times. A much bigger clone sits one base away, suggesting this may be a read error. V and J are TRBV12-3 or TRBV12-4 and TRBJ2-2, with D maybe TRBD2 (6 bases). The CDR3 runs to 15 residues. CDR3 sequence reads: CASSSEAGITGELLF. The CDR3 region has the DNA TGTGCCAGCAGTTCCGAGGCGGGGATCACCGGGGAGCTGCTTTTT.

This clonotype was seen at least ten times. The CDR3 DNA is TGTGCCAGCAGCTTAGGGGGACAGTACACTGAAGCTTTCTTT. It yields the protein CASSLGGQYTEAFF. J is TRBJ1-1 and V is TRBV11-1; 7 bases agree with TRBD1. This CDR3 is built from 14 residues. CDR1 is SGHAT, CDR2 FQDESV, per germline (reference sequence). V shed 1 base, J shed 3 bases, and the junction held 2 bases outside the gene matches.

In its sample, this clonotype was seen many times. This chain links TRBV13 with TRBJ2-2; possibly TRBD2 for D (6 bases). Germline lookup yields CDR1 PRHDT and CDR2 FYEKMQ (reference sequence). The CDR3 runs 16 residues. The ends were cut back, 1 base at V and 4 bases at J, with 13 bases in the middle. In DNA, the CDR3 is TGTGCCAGCAGCTTAGATGGCCAGGGAGGCACCGGGGAGCTGTTTTTT. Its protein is CASSLDGQGGTGELFF.

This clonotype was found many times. CDR3 bases: TGTGCCAGCACCCCGGGACAGCTCAATTCACCCGGGGAGGGACAGCTCAATTCACCCCTCCACTTT. This encodes CASTPGQLNSPGEGQLNSPLHF. The genes are TRBV27 and TRBJ1-6; 7 bases are shared with TRBD1. Germline V gives CDR1 MNHEY, CDR2 SMNVEV (reference sequence). The CDR3 covers 22 residues. Trimming removed 7 bases from V and 7 bases from J; junction bases left unmatched: 31.

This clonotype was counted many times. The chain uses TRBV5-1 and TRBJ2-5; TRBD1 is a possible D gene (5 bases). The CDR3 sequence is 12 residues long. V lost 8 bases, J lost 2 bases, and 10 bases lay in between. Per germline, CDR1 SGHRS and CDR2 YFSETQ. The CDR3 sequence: CASGKGQETQYF. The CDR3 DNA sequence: TGCGCCAGTGGCAAGGGGCAAGAGACCCAGTACTTC.

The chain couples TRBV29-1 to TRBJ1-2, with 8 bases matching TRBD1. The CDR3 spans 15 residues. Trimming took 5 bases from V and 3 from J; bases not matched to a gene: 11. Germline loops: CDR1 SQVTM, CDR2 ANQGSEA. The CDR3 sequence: CSVYLTGDHYYGYTF. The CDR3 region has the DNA TGCAGCGTTTATCTGACAGGGGACCACTACTATGGCTACACCTTC.

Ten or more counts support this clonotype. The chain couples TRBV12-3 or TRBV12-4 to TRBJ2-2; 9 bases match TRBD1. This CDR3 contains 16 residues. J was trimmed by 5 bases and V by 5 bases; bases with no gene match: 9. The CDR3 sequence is CASSASGTGRTGELFF. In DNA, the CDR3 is TGTGCCAGCAGTGCCTCCGGGACAGGGCGTACCGGGGAGCTGTTTTTT.